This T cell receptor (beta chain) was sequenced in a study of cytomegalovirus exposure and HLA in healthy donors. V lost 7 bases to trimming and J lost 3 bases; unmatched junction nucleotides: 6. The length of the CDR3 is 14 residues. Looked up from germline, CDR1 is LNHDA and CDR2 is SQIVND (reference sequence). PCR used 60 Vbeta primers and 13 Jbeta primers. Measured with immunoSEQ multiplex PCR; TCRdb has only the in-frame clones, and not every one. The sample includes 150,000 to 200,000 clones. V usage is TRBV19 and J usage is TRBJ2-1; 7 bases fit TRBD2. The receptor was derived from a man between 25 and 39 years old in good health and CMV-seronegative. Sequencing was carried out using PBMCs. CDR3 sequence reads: CASTGKRDYNEQFF. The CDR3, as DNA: TGTGCCAGTACGGGAAAGCGGGACTACAATGAGCAGTTCTTC. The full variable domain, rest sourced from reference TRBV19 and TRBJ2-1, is DGGITQSPKYLFRKEGQNVTLSCEQNLNHDAMYWYRQDPGQGLRLIYYSQIVNDFQKGDIAEGYSVSREKKESFPLTVTSAQKNPTAFYLCASTGKRDYNEQFFGPGTRLTVL.